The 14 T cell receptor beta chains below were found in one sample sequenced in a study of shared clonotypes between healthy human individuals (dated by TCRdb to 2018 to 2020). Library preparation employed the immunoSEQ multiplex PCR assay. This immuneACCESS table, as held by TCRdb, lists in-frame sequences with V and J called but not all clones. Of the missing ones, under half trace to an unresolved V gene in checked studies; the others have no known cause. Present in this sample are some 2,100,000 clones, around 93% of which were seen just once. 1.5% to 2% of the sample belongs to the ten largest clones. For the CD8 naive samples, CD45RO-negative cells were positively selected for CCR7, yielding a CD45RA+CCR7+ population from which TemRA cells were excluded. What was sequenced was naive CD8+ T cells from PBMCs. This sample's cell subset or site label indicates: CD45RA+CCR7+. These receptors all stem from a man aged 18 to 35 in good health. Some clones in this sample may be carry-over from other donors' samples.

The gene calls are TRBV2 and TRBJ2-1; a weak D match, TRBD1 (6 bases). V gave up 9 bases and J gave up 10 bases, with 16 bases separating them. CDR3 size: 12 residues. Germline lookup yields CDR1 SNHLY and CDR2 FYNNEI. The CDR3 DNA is TGTGCCAGACTCACCCAGGGGCGAGAGCAGTTCTTC. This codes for CARLTQGREQFF.

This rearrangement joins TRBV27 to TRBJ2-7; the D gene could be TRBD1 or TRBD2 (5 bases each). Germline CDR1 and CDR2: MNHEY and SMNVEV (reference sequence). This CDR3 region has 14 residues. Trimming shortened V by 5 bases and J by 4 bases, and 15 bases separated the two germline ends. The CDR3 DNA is TGTGCCAGCAGTCCAAGGGTGGGGGTATACGAGCAGTACTTC. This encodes CASSPRVGVYEQYF.

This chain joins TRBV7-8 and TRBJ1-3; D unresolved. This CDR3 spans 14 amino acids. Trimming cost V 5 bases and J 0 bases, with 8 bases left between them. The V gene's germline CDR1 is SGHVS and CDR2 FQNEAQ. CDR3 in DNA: TGTGCCAGCAGCGAGGACCTCTCTGGAAACACCATATATTTT. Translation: CASSEDLSGNTIYF.

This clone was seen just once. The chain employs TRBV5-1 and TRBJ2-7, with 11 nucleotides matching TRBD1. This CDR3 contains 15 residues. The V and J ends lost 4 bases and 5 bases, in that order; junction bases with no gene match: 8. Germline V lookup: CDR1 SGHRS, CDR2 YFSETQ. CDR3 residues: CASSARTGGQDEQYF. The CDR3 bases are TGCGCCAGCAGCGCACGGACAGGGGGCCAAGACGAGCAGTACTTC.

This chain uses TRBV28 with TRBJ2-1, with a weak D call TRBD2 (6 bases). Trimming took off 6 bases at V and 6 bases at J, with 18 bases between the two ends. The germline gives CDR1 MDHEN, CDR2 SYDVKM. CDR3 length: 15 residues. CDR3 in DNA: TGTGCCAGCAGCCGCGGGACTCCCTGGGGCAATGAGCAGTTCTTC. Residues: CASSRGTPWGNEQFF.

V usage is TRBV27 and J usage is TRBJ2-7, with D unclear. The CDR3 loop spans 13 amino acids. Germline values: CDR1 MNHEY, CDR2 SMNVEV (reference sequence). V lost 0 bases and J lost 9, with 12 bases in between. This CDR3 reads CASSLSPVAPQYF. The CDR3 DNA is TGTGCCAGCAGTTTATCGCCAGTAGCACCGCAGTACTTC.

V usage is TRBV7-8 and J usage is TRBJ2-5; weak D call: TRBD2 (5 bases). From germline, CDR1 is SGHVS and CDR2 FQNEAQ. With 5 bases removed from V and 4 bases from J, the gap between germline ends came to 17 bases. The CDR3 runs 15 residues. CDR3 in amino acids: CASSSRVSGGETQYF. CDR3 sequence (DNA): TGTGCCAGCAGCAGCCGGGTCTCCGGAGGAGAGACCCAGTACTTC.

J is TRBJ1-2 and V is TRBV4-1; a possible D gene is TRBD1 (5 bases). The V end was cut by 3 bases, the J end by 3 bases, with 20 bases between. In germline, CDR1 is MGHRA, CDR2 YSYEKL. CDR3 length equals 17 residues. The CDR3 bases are TGCGCCAGCAGCCAGGAAGGGAACTGGGGGTTGGACTATGGCTACACCTTC. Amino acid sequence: CASSQEGNWGLDYGYTF.

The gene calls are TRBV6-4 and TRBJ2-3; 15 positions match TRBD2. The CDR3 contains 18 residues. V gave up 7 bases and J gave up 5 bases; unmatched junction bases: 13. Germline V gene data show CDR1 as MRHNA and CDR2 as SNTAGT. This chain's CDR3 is CASNSTPGLAGGGDTQYF. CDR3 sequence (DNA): TGTGCCAGCAACTCAACACCGGGACTAGCGGGAGGAGGAGATACGCAGTATTTT.

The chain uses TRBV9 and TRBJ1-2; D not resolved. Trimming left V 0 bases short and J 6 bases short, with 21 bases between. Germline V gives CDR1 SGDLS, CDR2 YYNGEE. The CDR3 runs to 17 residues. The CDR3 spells CASSVDVPGRSWNGYTF. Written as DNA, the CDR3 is TGTGCCAGCAGCGTAGATGTGCCAGGAAGGAGTTGGAATGGCTACACCTTC.

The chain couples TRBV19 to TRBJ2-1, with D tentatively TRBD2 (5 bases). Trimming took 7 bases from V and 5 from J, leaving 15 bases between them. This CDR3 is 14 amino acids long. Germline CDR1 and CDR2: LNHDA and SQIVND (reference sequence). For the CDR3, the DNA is TGTGCCAGTAAGATCTCTGGGCGGGACAATGAGCAGTTCTTC. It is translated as CASKISGRDNEQFF.

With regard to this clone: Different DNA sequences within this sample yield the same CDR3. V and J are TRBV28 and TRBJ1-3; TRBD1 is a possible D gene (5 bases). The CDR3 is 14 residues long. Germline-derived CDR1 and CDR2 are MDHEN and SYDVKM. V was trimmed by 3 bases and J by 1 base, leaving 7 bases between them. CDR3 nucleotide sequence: TGTGCCAGCAGTTTTCGGGGGTCTGGAAACACCATATATTTT. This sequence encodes CASSFRGSGNTIYF.

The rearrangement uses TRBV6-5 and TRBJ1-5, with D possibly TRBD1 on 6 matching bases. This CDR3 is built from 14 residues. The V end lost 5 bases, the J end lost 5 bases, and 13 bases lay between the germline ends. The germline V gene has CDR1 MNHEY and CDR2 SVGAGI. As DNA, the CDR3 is TGTGCCAGCAGTCCGTACAGGGTTGATCAGCCCCAGCATTTT. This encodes CASSPYRVDQPQHF.

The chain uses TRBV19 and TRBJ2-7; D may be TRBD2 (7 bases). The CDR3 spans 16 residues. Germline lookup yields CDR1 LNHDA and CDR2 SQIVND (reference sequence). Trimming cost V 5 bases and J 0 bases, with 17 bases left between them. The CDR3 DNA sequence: TGTGCCAGTAGTTCATACAGGGAGGGGTTCTCCTACGAGCAGTACTTC. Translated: CASSSYREGFSYEQYF. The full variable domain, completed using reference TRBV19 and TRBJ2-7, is DGGITQSPKYLFRKEGQNVTLSCEQNLNHDAMYWYRQDPGQGLRLIYYSQIVNDFQKGDIAEGYSVSREKKESFPLTVTSAQKNPTAFYLCASSSYREGFSYEQYFGPGTRLTVT.